These T cell receptor beta chains were read from a single sample in a study of blood T cells in healthy people across ages. MiXCR, run by TCRdb on the 5' RACE reads, gives a single entry per CDR3 protein. The table includes hundreds of thousands of distinct CDR3 sequences, 45% to 50% detected once. The sequenced material came from blood. These receptors all come from a woman aged 55-70 years in good health. CDR3s include the opening cysteine and the closing phenylalanine or tryptophan.

j_gene: TRBJ1-4; v_gene: TRBV25-1; CDR3aa: CASSDYRGPFEKLFF
j_gene: TRBJ1-2; v_gene: TRBV5-1; CDR3aa: CASSLVAGADGYTF
j_gene: TRBJ1-5; v_gene: TRBV9; CDR3aa: CASSEGQGLPQHF
j_gene: TRBJ2-3; v_gene: TRBV6-5; CDR3aa: CASSPSGGVSDTQYF
j_gene: TRBJ2-1; v_gene: TRBV10-3; CDR3aa: CAISGTLGLLSYNEQFF
j_gene: TRBJ2-5; v_gene: TRBV7-9; CDR3aa: CASSQLLAGAFEETQYF
j_gene: TRBJ2-1; v_gene: TRBV20-1; CDR3aa: CSAREFNSGRNYNEQFF
j_gene: TRBJ2-1; v_gene: TRBV10-3; CDR3aa: CAISEGPSGGLQETQFF
j_gene: TRBJ2-1; v_gene: TRBV20-1; CDR3aa: CSASFPAKNNEQFF
j_gene: TRBJ1-1; v_gene: TRBV7-9; CDR3aa: CASSSIPGSTEAFF
j_gene: TRBJ2-7; v_gene: TRBV5-1; CDR3aa: CASSFGGHDSYKQYF
j_gene: TRBJ2-1; v_gene: TRBV5-1; CDR3aa: CASSLGQIFYNEQFF
j_gene: TRBJ2-3; v_gene: TRBV11-1; CDR3aa: CASRLYGSDTQYF
j_gene: TRBJ2-5; v_gene: TRBV7-2; CDR3aa: CASSNPKETQYF
j_gene: TRBJ2-1; v_gene: TRBV5-6; CDR3aa: CASSPGTRANEQFF
j_gene: TRBJ2-7; v_gene: TRBV7-2; CDR3aa: CASSSYTGDEQYF
j_gene: TRBJ2-7; v_gene: TRBV20-1; CDR3aa: CSARSPEDSPYEQYF
j_gene: TRBJ2-5; v_gene: TRBV28; CDR3aa: CASSLWGTGEETQYF
j_gene: TRBJ2-1; v_gene: TRBV9; CDR3aa: CASTPGGTSSYNEQFF
j_gene: TRBJ2-6; v_gene: TRBV29-1; CDR3aa: CSVGGDGGFSGANVLTF
j_gene: TRBJ2-3; v_gene: TRBV20-1; CDR3aa: CSAQDIVVPTDTRYF
j_gene: -; v_gene: TRBV9; CDR3aa: CASSVLGLAGAEQYF
j_gene: TRBJ2-7; v_gene: TRBV28; CDR3aa: CASTLAGGFYEQYF
j_gene: TRBJ1-4; v_gene: TRBV29-1; CDR3aa: CSVSGPNEKLFF
j_gene: TRBJ2-7; v_gene: TRBV11-1; CDR3aa: CASSIQEFEQYF
j_gene: TRBJ2-2; v_gene: TRBV2; CDR3aa: CASWAAVNTGELFF
j_gene: -; v_gene: TRBV20-1; CDR3aa: CSARDLRTGVYEQYF
j_gene: TRBJ2-5; v_gene: TRBV18; CDR3aa: CASSPFAGDTGTQYF
j_gene: TRBJ2-5; v_gene: TRBV7-9; CDR3aa: CASTPGGLAGTETQYF
j_gene: TRBJ1-1; v_gene: TRBV5-6; CDR3aa: CASSYLTGKNTKAFF
j_gene: TRBJ2-3; v_gene: TRBV15; CDR3aa: CATSRDLARSTDTQYF
j_gene: TRBJ2-3; v_gene: TRBV3-1; CDR3aa: CASSQVGTGTDTQYF
j_gene: TRBJ1-6; v_gene: TRBV7-2; CDR3aa: CASSLFRGGDSPLHF
j_gene: TRBJ2-5; v_gene: TRBV6-2/TRBV6-3; CDR3aa: CASRGDPQETQYF
j_gene: TRBJ2-7; v_gene: TRBV12-3/TRBV12-4; CDR3aa: CASARDLTYEQYF
j_gene: TRBJ2-6; v_gene: TRBV7-9; CDR3aa: CASSQWTGQPPSGANVLTF
j_gene: TRBJ2-7; v_gene: TRBV6-5; CDR3aa: CASSYQGSTQTYAYEQYF
j_gene: TRBJ2-5; v_gene: TRBV20-1; CDR3aa: CSARVQGQETQYF
j_gene: -; v_gene: TRBV4-3; CDR3aa: CASSQDRGPSYEQYF
j_gene: TRBJ1-5; v_gene: TRBV28; CDR3aa: CASSPPRDGNQPQHF
j_gene: TRBJ1-2; v_gene: TRBV6-6; CDR3aa: CASEGGSYGYTF
j_gene: TRBJ2-3; v_gene: TRBV25-1; CDR3aa: CASSEPGGRDTQYF
j_gene: TRBJ2-2; v_gene: TRBV11-2; CDR3aa: CASSQSWLNTGELFF
j_gene: TRBJ2-1; v_gene: TRBV15; CDR3aa: CATSRAPDGLVYNEQFF
j_gene: TRBJ2-3; v_gene: TRBV29-1; CDR3aa: CSVVSGTDTQYF
j_gene: TRBJ2-7; v_gene: TRBV6-5; CDR3aa: CASSLSLGGYEQYF